This entry lists 21 T cell receptor beta chains sequenced from one sample in a study of cytomegalovirus exposure and HLA in healthy donors. In the PCR, 60 Vbeta and 13 Jbeta primers were used. Method: immunoSEQ multiplex PCR; TCRdb's copy keeps in-frame clones and lacks some. The data hold around 200,000 clones, with 70% to 75% observed a single time. What was sequenced was PBMCs. The source of these receptors is a male donor in good health and CMV-seronegative.

This clone was counted a single time. The J gene is TRBJ2-4, the V gene TRBV7-2; 8 nucleotides match TRBD2. The germline V gene has CDR1 SGHTA and CDR2 FQGNSA. The CDR3 is made up of 14 amino acids. V gave up 2 bases and J gave up 9 bases; unmatched junction bases: 6. The CDR3 loop is CASSLFPGGVIQYF. DNA of the CDR3: TGTGCCAGCAGCTTATTTCCGGGAGGGGTCATTCAGTACTTC.

V usage is TRBV30 and J usage is TRBJ1-1; D gene uncertain. V dropped 2 bases and J dropped 0 bases, with 4 bases sitting between them. The CDR3 totals 12 residues. Germline V gene sequence: CDR1 GTSNPN, CDR2 SVGIG (reference sequence). The CDR3, as DNA: TGTGCCTGGAGTCAGATGAACACTGAAGCTTTCTTT. The encoded protein is CAWSQMNTEAFF.

The chain carries TRBV30 and TRBJ2-7; tentative D call: TRBD1 (5 bases). In germline, CDR1 is GTSNPN, CDR2 SVGIG (reference sequence). The CDR3 length is 13 residues. Trimming stripped 3 bases from V and 3 bases from J, with 12 bases between. CDR3 sequence (DNA): TGTGCCTGGAGCGTAGGGGCGCGCTACGAGCAGTACTTC. This sequence encodes CAWSVGARYEQYF.

This clone has a single count. The chain has TRBV7-2 and TRBJ2-1; 7 bases align to TRBD2. The germline CDR1 and CDR2 sequences are SGHTA and FQGNSA. V was clipped by 5 bases and J by 3 bases; unmatched bases: 7. There are 15 residues in the CDR3. For the CDR3, the DNA is TGTGCCAGCAGCCCCCAAGCGGGGTACTACAATGAGCAGTTCTTC. Translating gives CASSPQAGYYNEQFF.

J is TRBJ1-5 and V is TRBV27, with D possibly matching TRBD1 (6 bases). Trimming took off 1 base at V and 4 bases at J, with 11 bases between the two ends. The CDR3 covers 15 residues. In germline, CDR1 is MNHEY, CDR2 SMNVEV (reference sequence). The CDR3: CASSLWMGQNQPQHF. The DNA for the CDR3 is TGTGCCAGCAGTTTATGGATGGGACAAAATCAGCCCCAGCATTTT.

The chain combines TRBV6-5 with TRBJ2-7, with TRBD1 matching 8 bases. With V trimmed by 0 bases and J by 3 bases, 4 bases remained unmatched. CDR1 and CDR2 (germline): MNHEY, SVGAGI. CDR3 length equals 15 residues. CDR3 DNA sequence: TGTGCCAGCAGTTACTCAATGGACAGGGACTACGAGCAGTACTTC. It encodes CASSYSMDRDYEQYF.

This clone came up a few times. The chain employs TRBV28 and TRBJ2-7, with TRBD2 identical over 12 bases. The V segment lost 5 bases and the J segment 3 bases; nucleotides outside the gene matches: 5. The length of the CDR3 is 15 residues. The germline gives CDR1 MDHEN, CDR2 SYDVKM. CDR3 region: CASSPTSGSFYEQYF. The CDR3 coding sequence is TGTGCCAGCAGTCCGACTAGCGGGAGTTTCTACGAGCAGTACTTC.

The V gene is TRBV4-2, the J gene TRBJ2-1; TRBD2 aligns across 12 bases. This CDR3 contains 17 residues. CDR1 and CDR2 (germline): LGHNA, YNFKEQ. J lost 5 bases, V lost 0 bases, and 5 bases had no gene match. Here the CDR3 DNA reads TGTGCCAGCAGCCAAGATCAAAGGACTAGCGGGAACAATGAGCAGTTCTTC. Translated, it gives CASSQDQRTSGNNEQFF.

The chain uses TRBV20-1 and TRBJ1-1, with 10 bases that match TRBD1. From germline, CDR1 is DFQATT and CDR2 SNEGSKA (reference sequence). The length of the CDR3 is 11 residues. Trimming took 7 bases from V and 11 from J; bases not matched to a gene: 7. The CDR3 loop reads CSVPGTGVAFF. The CDR3 DNA reads TGCAGTGTACCCGGGACAGGGGTTGCTTTCTTT.

The chain is built from TRBV19 and TRBJ1-2; D unresolved. Germline CDR1 is LNHDA and CDR2 is SQIVND (reference sequence). V lost 4 bases to trimming and J lost 6 bases, with 9 bases between them. This CDR3 contains 12 residues. The CDR3 protein is CASSTASNGYTF. The DNA of the CDR3 is TGTGCCAGTAGTACAGCGTCGAATGGCTACACCTTC.

The chain combines TRBV7-6 with TRBJ1-4; D is possibly TRBD1 (5 bases). CDR3 length equals 15 residues. V was trimmed by 5 bases and J by 8 bases, leaving 18 bases between them. Germline CDR1 reads SGHVS; CDR2 reads FNYEAQ. The CDR3 is CASSLGQGRGEKLFF. The CDR3 region has the DNA TGTGCCAGCAGCCTAGGACAAGGTAGAGGGGAAAAACTGTTTTTT.

The V and J genes are TRBV9 and TRBJ1-6; D might be TRBD1 (6 bases). The CDR3 spans 13 residues. V dropped 7 bases and J dropped 9 bases, with 14 bases sitting between them. CDR1 and CDR2 (germline): SGDLS, YYNGEE. The CDR3 region has the DNA TGTGCCAGCCCAAATAGCAGGGGTTCACCCCTCCACTTT. The encoded protein is CASPNSRGSPLHF.

V and J are TRBV28 and TRBJ1-1; D uncertain. The CDR3 loop spans 11 amino acids. Between the trimmed V and J ends, which lost 0 bases and 9 bases, there was a span of 5 bases. Looked up from germline, CDR1 is MDHEN and CDR2 is SYDVKM. In DNA form, the CDR3 reads TGTGCCAGCAGTTTATGGAGGCAAGCTTTCTTT. It encodes CASSLWRQAFF.

The V and J genes are TRBV4-3 and TRBJ2-2; TRBD1 matches 7 bases. From germline, CDR1 is LGHNA and CDR2 YSLEER. This CDR3 has 15 residues. J lost 4 bases, V lost 3 bases, and 5 bases had no gene match. The CDR3 nucleotides read TGCGCCAGCAGCCAGATTCCAGGGGGCACCGGGGAGCTGTTTTTT. Translating it yields CASSQIPGGTGELFF.

This chain connects TRBV2 to TRBJ1-1; 7 positions match TRBD1. This CDR3 contains 11 residues. Germline V gene sequence: CDR1 SNHLY, CDR2 FYNNEI. After removal of 4 bases from V and 8 bases from J, the junction contained 1 base not matched to a gene. CDR3 sequence: CASSGDREAFF. The DNA of the CDR3 is TGTGCCAGCAGTGGGGACAGAGAAGCTTTCTTT.

This clone was counted between two and nine times. This chain joins TRBV7-2 and TRBJ2-7; 9 positions agree with TRBD1. The CDR3 runs to 14 residues. Per the germline V gene, CDR1 is SGHTA and CDR2 is FQGNSA. V lost 5 bases, J lost 5 bases, and 7 bases stayed unmatched. The CDR3 DNA follows: TGTGCCAGCAGCATCGGACAGGGGAGGGACGAGCAGTACTTC. Protein sequence: CASSIGQGRDEQYF.

The chain joins TRBV6-6 to TRBJ2-7, with 9 bases identical to TRBD1. V gave up 7 bases and J gave up 5 bases; unmatched junction bases: 3. The germline CDR1 and CDR2 sequences are MNHNY and SVGAGI (reference sequence). CDR3 length: 12 residues. The CDR3 loop is CASNGQGNEQYF. The CDR3 DNA sequence: TGTGCCAGCAATGGACAGGGGAACGAGCAGTACTTC.

The chain couples TRBV18 to TRBJ1-2, with a possible D match to TRBD1 (6 bases). V shed 3 bases and J shed 3 bases, with 11 bases lying between them. Germline CDR1 is KGHSH and CDR2 is LQKENI. The CDR3 runs 14 residues. Written as DNA, the CDR3 is TGTGCCAGCTCACCGGGGGCCAGCGACTATGGCTACACCTTC. Amino acid sequence: CASSPGASDYGYTF.

The CDR3 spells CASSEGSHSNQPQHF. In DNA form, the CDR3 reads TGTGCCAGCAGTGAAGGGTCACATAGCAATCAGCCCCAGCATTTT. The chain links TRBV2 to TRBJ1-5; D gene unclear. CDR3 length: 15 amino acids. The ends were cut back, 1 base at V and 0 bases at J, with 7 bases in the middle. Germline loops: CDR1 SNHLY, CDR2 FYNNEI. Together with reference TRBV2 and TRBJ1-5, the CDR3 gives the full variable domain: EPEVTQTPSHQVTQMGQEVILRCVPISNHLYFYWYRQILGQKVEFLVSFYNNEISEKSEIFDDQFSVERPDGSNFTLKIRSTKLEDSAMYFCASSEGSHSNQPQHFGDGTRLSIL.

This clone turned up a few times. The chain employs TRBV5-1 and TRBJ1-1, with 9 bases matching TRBD1. Germline V CDR1 and CDR2: SGHRS, YFSETQ. The junction had 7 bases not matched to a gene; V was cut back by 4 bases and J by 6 bases. This CDR3 is 14 amino acids long. CDR3 sequence reads: CASSAGQGKAEAFF. CDR3 bases: TGCGCCAGCAGCGCCGGACAGGGGAAGGCTGAAGCTTTCTTT.

The rearrangement joins TRBV30 to TRBJ2-1; D perhaps matches TRBD1 (5 bases). Trimming removed 5 bases at V and 4 bases at J, with 6 bases between. CDR1 is GTSNPN, CDR2 SVGIG, per germline (reference sequence). The CDR3 sequence is 11 residues long. CDR3 nucleotides: TGTGCCTGGGACAGTTACAATGAGCAGTTCTTC. This translates into CAWDSYNEQFF. The entire variable domain, with the rest obtained from reference TRBV30 and TRBJ2-1, is as follows: SQTIHQWPATLVQPVGSPLSLECTVEGTSNPNLYWYRQAAGRGLQLLFYSVGIGQISSEVPQNLSASRPQDRQFILSSKKLLLSDSGFYLCAWDSYNEQFFGPGTRLTVL.